The 28 T cell receptor beta chains below come from one sample, sequenced in a study of regulatory T cells in long-lasting Graves disease. Assembly of TCR beta libraries relied on iRepertoire HTBI primers together with Arm-PCR of CDR3 regions. TCRdb reprocessed the multiplex PCR reads via MiXCR and lists one record per CDR3 protein. Here the sample spans around 450,000 distinct CDR3 sequences, roughly 21% being singletons. Sample time point: persistent/refractory GD, antithyroid drugs over 5 years with positive TRAb. PBMC-extracted RNA yielded the TCR library. This sample comprised peripheral blood mononuclear cells (PBMCs), obtained when the disease was refractory, from a patient treated with antithyroid drugs. The receptors originated from a female donor with Graves disease.

CDR3 in amino acids: CASAPVFGSYEQYF. The CDR3 nucleotides are TGTGCCAGCGCCCCGGTATTTGGGTCCTACGAGCAGTACTTC. V and J are TRBV6-1 and TRBJ2-7; the D is unclear. V shed 8 bases and J shed 1 base, with 15 bases lying between them. This CDR3 has 14 amino acids. Germline loops: CDR1 MNHNS, CDR2 SASEGT.

The sample holds a few counts of this clonotype. The rearrangement joins TRBV5-1 to TRBJ2-2; D remains unclear. Germline V gene sequence: CDR1 SGHRS, CDR2 YFSETQ. This CDR3 has 14 residues. Trimming took off 4 bases at V and 3 bases at J, with 10 bases between the two ends. The CDR3 region has the DNA TGCGCCAGCAGCCTAGAAGCACACACCGGGGAGCTGTTTTTT. As protein: CASSLEAHTGELFF.

The chain has TRBV20-1 and TRBJ2-7, with D perhaps being TRBD1 or TRBD2 (5 bases each). Between the trimmed V and J ends, which lost 1 base and 2 bases, there was a span of 12 bases. Per the germline V gene, CDR1 is DFQATT and CDR2 is SNEGSKA (reference sequence). CDR3 length: 14 residues. CDR3 DNA sequence: TGCAGTGCTAGAGTCTTAGGGGACGCCTACGAGCAGTACTTC. It is translated as CSARVLGDAYEQYF.

This clonotype was counted ten times or more. The chain recombines TRBV3-1 with TRBJ2-7; D is possibly TRBD2 (6 bases). Trimming pared 0 bases from V and 5 bases from J, leaving 11 bases between. This CDR3 has 14 amino acids. Germline V gene data show CDR1 as LGHDT and CDR2 as YNNKEL (reference sequence). Here the CDR3 DNA reads TGTGCCAGCAGCCAAGAGGGACTTGAAGACGAGCAGTACTTC. It encodes CASSQEGLEDEQYF.

This clonotype was recorded a few times. The chain uses TRBV7-9 and TRBJ1-5; D remains unclear. Trimming removed 0 bases at V and 0 bases at J, with 12 bases between. CDR3 length equals 17 residues. Germline V gives CDR1 SEHNR, CDR2 FQNEAQ (reference sequence). CDR3: CASSLADVINSNQPQHF. The DNA for the CDR3 is TGTGCCAGCAGCTTAGCGGACGTCATCAATAGCAATCAGCCCCAGCATTTT.

This clonotype was seen just once. This could be a read error, since a much larger clone is one nucleotide away. This chain uses TRBV11-3 with TRBJ2-5, with D maybe TRBD1 (5 bases). CDR3 length: 12 amino acids. CDR1 and CDR2 (germline): SGHNT, YENEEA. CDR3 in amino acids: CASSFREETQHF. The DNA of the CDR3 is TGTGCCAGCAGCTTCAGGGAAGAGACCCAGCACTTC.

This clonotype has ten or more counts. The V gene is TRBV28, the J gene TRBJ2-5; 10 bases are shared with TRBD1. Germline-derived CDR1 and CDR2 are MDHEN and SYDVKM. The CDR3 runs to 14 residues. V was pared by 5 bases and J by 5 bases, with 5 bases of the junction left unmatched. The DNA of the CDR3 is TGTGCCAGCAGTCGGGACAGGGGACCGGAGACCCAGTACTTC. Its protein product is CASSRDRGPETQYF.

As DNA, the CDR3 is TGTGCCAGCAGCCCTCAAATCACAGGGGGTGCCGGGGAGCTGTTTTTT. Protein sequence: CASSPQITGGAGELFF. The chain joins TRBV7-3 to TRBJ2-2, with TRBD1 matching over 8 bases. This CDR3 is built from 16 residues. Per germline, CDR1 SGHTA and CDR2 FQGTGA. V lost 5 bases to trimming and J lost 6 bases; unmatched junction nucleotides: 11. Based on the CDR3 plus reference TRBV7-3 and TRBJ2-2, the full variable domain is GAGVSQTPSNKVTEKGKYVELRCDPISGHTALYWYRQSLGQGPEFLIYFQGTGAADDSGLPNDRFFAVRPEGSVSTLKIQRTERGDSAVYLCASSPQITGGAGELFFGEGSRLTVL.

This clonotype was recorded a few times. The rearrangement joins TRBV5-1 to TRBJ2-7; D is possibly TRBD1 or TRBD2 (6 bases each). Germline-derived CDR1 and CDR2 are SGHRS and YFSETQ. CDR3 length equals 15 residues. V lost 7 bases, J lost 7 bases, and 24 bases lay in between. The CDR3, as DNA: TGCGCCAGCCGAGGGGGGACTCAGAGGACTACGGAGCAGTACTTC. This sequence encodes CASRGGTQRTTEQYF.

This clonotype occurred many times. This chain connects TRBV27 to TRBJ1-1; TRBD1 matches 8 bases. V trimming: 5 bases; J trimming: 1 base; junction bases outside the gene matches: 9. Germline V gene data show CDR1 as MNHEY and CDR2 as SMNVEV (reference sequence). The CDR3 extends over 16 amino acids. The CDR3 loop reads CASSPDRDQKNTEAFF. CDR3 sequence (DNA): TGTGCCAGCAGTCCGGACAGGGACCAAAAGAACACTGAAGCTTTCTTT.

This clonotype occurred many times. The V and J genes are TRBV19 and TRBJ1-1, with a weak D call TRBD1 (5 bases). Deletions cut 1 base from V and 4 bases from J, with 13 bases between. The CDR3 sequence is 15 residues long. CDR1 is LNHDA, CDR2 SQIVND, per germline (reference sequence). CDR3 sequence (DNA): TGTGCCAGTAGTATAGTCCAGGGATCGAGCACTGAAGCTTTCTTT. Protein product: CASSIVQGSSTEAFF.

Many counts were recorded for this clonotype. The V gene is TRBV24-1, the J gene TRBJ2-2; D is ambiguous. CDR3 size: 12 residues. Trimming shortened V by 1 base and J by 7 bases, and 3 bases separated the two germline ends. From germline, CDR1 is KGHDR and CDR2 SFDVKD. The CDR3 reads CATSDFDGELFF. CDR3 bases: TGTGCCACCAGTGATTTTGACGGGGAGCTGTTTTTT.

This clonotype was detected only a few times. The chain links TRBV11-2 to TRBJ2-7, with 10 bases that match TRBD1. The germline gives CDR1 SGHAT, CDR2 FQNNGV. This CDR3 contains 13 residues. V trimming: 10 bases; J trimming: 7 bases; junction bases outside the gene matches: 10. The CDR3 here is CATMRQGAKEQYF. The CDR3 coding sequence is TGTGCCACCATGAGACAGGGGGCGAAGGAGCAGTACTTC.

This clonotype was detected only a few times. The genes are TRBV7-2 and TRBJ1-1; D remains unclear. Trimming removed 3 bases from V and 3 bases from J, with 8 bases in between. The length of the CDR3 is 13 residues. The germline V gene has CDR1 SGHTA and CDR2 FQGNSA. The CDR3: CASSFPGDTEAFF. In DNA form, the CDR3 reads TGTGCCAGCAGCTTTCCTGGGGACACTGAAGCTTTCTTT.

The chain joins TRBV18 to TRBJ1-5, with D unresolved. The germline V gene encodes CDR1 KGHSH and CDR2 LQKENI. V was trimmed by 2 bases and J by 2 bases, leaving 10 bases between them. CDR3 length: 15 residues. CDR3 DNA sequence: TGTGCCAGCTCACCAGAGGGATCGGGCAATCAGCCCCAGCATTTT. Translation gives CASSPEGSGNQPQHF.

A few counts support this clonotype. The chain is built from TRBV29-1 and TRBJ1-2; 7 bases map to TRBD1. After removal of 4 bases from V and 4 bases from J, the junction contained 9 bases not matched to a gene. The CDR3 has 14 amino acids. Germline V CDR1 and CDR2: SQVTM, ANQGSEA. The CDR3: CSVGTGDLSYGYTF. The CDR3 DNA follows: TGCAGCGTTGGTACAGGGGACCTCTCCTATGGCTACACCTTC.

The gene calls are TRBV5-1 and TRBJ1-1; D unresolved. Germline loops: CDR1 SGHRS, CDR2 YFSETQ. This CDR3 comprises 14 residues. The V gene lost 5 bases and the J gene lost 4 bases, with 15 bases spanning the gap. CDR3 loop: CASRSPKEGTEAFF. The CDR3 bases are TGCGCCAGCAGGTCCCCCAAGGAAGGCACTGAAGCTTTCTTT. The complete variable domain, with remaining parts taken from reference TRBV5-1 and TRBJ1-1, reads KAGVTQTPRYLIKTRGQQVTLSCSPISGHRSVSWYQQTPGQGLQFLFEYFSETQRNKGNFPGRFSGRQFSNSRSEMNVSTLELGDSALYLCASRSPKEGTEAFFGQGTRLTVV.

In this sample, this clonotype turned up many times. The chain has TRBV7-2 and TRBJ1-6; the D is unclear. Germline V gene sequence: CDR1 SGHTA, CDR2 FQGNSA. Trimming took off 4 bases at V and 7 bases at J, with 17 bases between the two ends. The CDR3 spans 16 residues. CDR3 loop: CASSSPRVVGNSPLHF. The DNA of the CDR3 is TGTGCCAGCAGCTCCCCTCGGGTTGTGGGGAATTCACCCCTCCACTTT.

This clonotype appeared many times. The V and J genes are TRBV6-1 and TRBJ1-6; D unclear. Germline CDR1 MNHNS, CDR2 SASEGT. The CDR3 contains 14 residues. Trimming stripped 5 bases from V and 5 bases from J, with 10 bases between. The CDR3 reads CASSLQINNSPLHF. The CDR3 region has the DNA TGTGCCAGCAGTCTTCAGATAAATAATTCACCCCTCCACTTT.

The chain carries TRBV29-1 and TRBJ2-5; perhaps TRBD1 as D (5 bases). Germline lookup yields CDR1 SQVTM and CDR2 ANQGSEA. The CDR3 spans 13 residues. V was pared by 2 bases and J by 1 base, with 8 bases between. The CDR3 nucleotides read TGCAGCGTTGAACAGGGAAGCCAAGAGACCCAGTACTTC. It is translated as CSVEQGSQETQYF. Supplemented by reference TRBV29-1 and TRBJ2-5, the full variable domain reads SAVISQKPSRDICQRGTSLTIQCQVDSQVTMMFWYRQQPGQSLTLIATANQGSEATYESGFVIDKFPISRPNLTFSTLTVSNMSPEDSSIYLCSVEQGSQETQYFGPGTRLLVL.

The chain has TRBV19 and TRBJ1-5; 9 bases map to TRBD1. CDR3 length: 17 residues. The V gene's germline CDR1 is LNHDA and CDR2 SQIVND (reference sequence). Germline trimming cut 6 bases from V and 5 bases from J; bases unmatched to any gene: 14. CDR3 region: CASRKGPGQGGDQPQHF. CDR3 DNA: TGTGCCAGTAGAAAGGGACCGGGACAGGGAGGTGATCAGCCCCAGCATTTT.

Comment on this clonotype: It may be a read error: a sequence one base away is much more abundant. The chain couples TRBV11-3 to TRBJ1-6, with a possible D match to TRBD1 (6 bases). Per germline, CDR1 SGHNT and CDR2 YENEEA. CDR3 size: 14 residues. CDR3 bases: TGTGCCAGCAGTTTAGTAGGGGGAGATTCACCCCTCCGCTTT. Translating gives CASSLVGGDSPLRF.

A few counts support this clonotype. DNA of the CDR3: TGCGCCAGCAGCTCAGGGACAGGACTCTCTGGGGCCAACGTCCTGACTTTC. This gives the protein CASSSGTGLSGANVLTF. This rearrangement joins TRBV5-1 to TRBJ2-6; TRBD1 agrees at 8 bases. V lost 3 bases to trimming and J lost 0 bases; unmatched junction nucleotides: 5. This CDR3 region has 17 residues. CDR1 and CDR2 (germline): SGHRS, YFSETQ.

This clonotype was recorded at least ten times. The chain employs TRBV11-2 and TRBJ2-2; D possibly corresponds to TRBD1 (5 bases). V lost 0 bases, J lost 6 bases, and 8 bases lay in between. This CDR3 comprises 14 residues. Germline V gives CDR1 SGHAT, CDR2 FQNNGV. CDR3 sequence: CASSLDGASGELFF. CDR3 sequence (DNA): TGTGCCAGCAGCTTAGATGGGGCGTCCGGGGAGCTGTTTTTT.

The rearrangement joins TRBV2 to TRBJ1-5; the match to TRBD1 covers 7 bases. Per germline, CDR1 SNHLY and CDR2 FYNNEI. The junction had 5 bases not matched to a gene; V was cut back by 7 bases and J by 5 bases. This CDR3 has 13 residues. The CDR3 DNA reads as TGTGCCAGCACCCAGCAGGGGGATCAGCCCCAGCATTTT. As protein: CASTQQGDQPQHF.

This clonotype was observed many times. This chain links TRBV6-1 with TRBJ2-7; either TRBD1 or TRBD2 may fit D (5 bases each). Germline V lookup: CDR1 MNHNS, CDR2 SASEGT. The germline V and J ends were trimmed by 6 bases and 1 base, with 10 bases remaining between them. This CDR3 has 13 amino acids. The CDR3 is CASRGDGSYEQYF. CDR3 sequence (DNA): TGTGCCAGCAGGGGGGACGGGTCCTACGAGCAGTACTTC.

The V and J genes are TRBV4-2 and TRBJ1-6; 9 nucleotides agree with TRBD1. Germline loops: CDR1 LGHNA, CDR2 YNFKEQ. V lost 0 bases, J lost 7 bases, and 7 bases stayed unmatched. This CDR3 spans 17 amino acids. The CDR3 protein is CASSQEEGQGLNSPLHF. The CDR3 DNA reads as TGTGCCAGCAGCCAAGAAGAGGGACAGGGATTGAATTCACCCCTCCACTTT.

About this clonotype itself: This could be a read error, since a much larger clone is one nucleotide away. The chain is built from TRBV14 and TRBJ1-2; D is ambiguous. Germline-derived CDR1 and CDR2 are SGHDN and FVKESK. Trimming cost V 0 bases and J 9 bases, with 5 bases left between them. The length of the CDR3 is 11 residues. The CDR3 region is CASSQENSYTF. CDR3 nucleotides: TGTGCCAGCAGCCAAGAAAACAGCTACACCTTC.